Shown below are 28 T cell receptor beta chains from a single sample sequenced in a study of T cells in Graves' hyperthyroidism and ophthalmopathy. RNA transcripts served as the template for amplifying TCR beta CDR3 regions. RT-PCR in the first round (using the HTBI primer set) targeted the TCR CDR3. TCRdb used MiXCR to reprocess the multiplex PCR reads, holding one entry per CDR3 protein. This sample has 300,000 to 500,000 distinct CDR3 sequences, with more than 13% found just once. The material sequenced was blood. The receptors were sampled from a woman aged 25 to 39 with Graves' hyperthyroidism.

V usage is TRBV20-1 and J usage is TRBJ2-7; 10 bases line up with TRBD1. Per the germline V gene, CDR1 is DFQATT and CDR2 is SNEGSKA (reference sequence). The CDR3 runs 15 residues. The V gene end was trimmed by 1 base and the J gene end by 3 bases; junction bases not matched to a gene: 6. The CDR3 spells CSARATWDRGYEQYF. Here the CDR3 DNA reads TGCAGTGCTAGAGCGACCTGGGACAGGGGCTACGAGCAGTACTTC.

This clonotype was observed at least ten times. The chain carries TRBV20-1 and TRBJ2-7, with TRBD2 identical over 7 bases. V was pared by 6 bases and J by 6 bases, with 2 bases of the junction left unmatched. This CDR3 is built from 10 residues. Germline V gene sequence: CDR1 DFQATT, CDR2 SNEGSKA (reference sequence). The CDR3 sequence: CSAQRGEQYF. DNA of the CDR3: TGCAGTGCCCAGCGGGGCGAGCAGTACTTC.

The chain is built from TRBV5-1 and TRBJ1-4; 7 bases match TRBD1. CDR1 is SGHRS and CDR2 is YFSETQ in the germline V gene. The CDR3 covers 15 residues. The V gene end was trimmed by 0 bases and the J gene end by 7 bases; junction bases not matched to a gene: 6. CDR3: CASSLEGARGEKLFF. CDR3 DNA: TGCGCCAGCAGCTTGGAGGGGGCGCGTGGTGAAAAACTGTTTTTT.

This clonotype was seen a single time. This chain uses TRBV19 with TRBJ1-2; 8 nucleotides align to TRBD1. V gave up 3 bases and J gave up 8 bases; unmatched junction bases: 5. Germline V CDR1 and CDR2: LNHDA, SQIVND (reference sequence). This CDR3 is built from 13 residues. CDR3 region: CASSIGQGEGYTF. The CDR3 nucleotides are TGTGCCAGTAGTATCGGACAGGGAGAAGGCTACACCTTC.

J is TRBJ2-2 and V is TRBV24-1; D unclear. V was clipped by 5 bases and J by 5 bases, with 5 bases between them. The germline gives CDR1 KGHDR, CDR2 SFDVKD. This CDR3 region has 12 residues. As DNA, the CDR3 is TGTGCCACCAGTGTTAAGACCGGGGAGCTGTTTTTT. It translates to CATSVKTGELFF.

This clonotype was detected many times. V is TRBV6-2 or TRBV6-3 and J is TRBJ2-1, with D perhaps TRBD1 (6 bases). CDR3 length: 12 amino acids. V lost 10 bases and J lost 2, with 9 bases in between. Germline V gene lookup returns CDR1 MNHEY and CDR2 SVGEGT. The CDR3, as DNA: TGTGCCATCCAGGGGCCCTACAATGAGCAGTTCTTC. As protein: CAIQGPYNEQFF.

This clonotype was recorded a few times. CDR3 coding DNA: TGTGCCAGTAGTCCCTCCGGGACAATTCCTAACTATGGCTACACCTTC. Protein sequence: CASSPSGTIPNYGYTF. The chain carries TRBV19 and TRBJ1-2, with D maybe TRBD1 (6 bases). This CDR3 contains 16 residues. Germline V lookup: CDR1 LNHDA, CDR2 SQIVND (reference sequence). The V end was cut by 5 bases, the J end by 0 bases, with 16 bases between.

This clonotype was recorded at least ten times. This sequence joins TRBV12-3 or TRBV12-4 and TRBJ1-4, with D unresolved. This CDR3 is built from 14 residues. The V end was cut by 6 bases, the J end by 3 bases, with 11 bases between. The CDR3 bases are TGTGCCAGCAGCCTGGGAACGGCTAATGAAAAACTGTTTTTT. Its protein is CASSLGTANEKLFF.

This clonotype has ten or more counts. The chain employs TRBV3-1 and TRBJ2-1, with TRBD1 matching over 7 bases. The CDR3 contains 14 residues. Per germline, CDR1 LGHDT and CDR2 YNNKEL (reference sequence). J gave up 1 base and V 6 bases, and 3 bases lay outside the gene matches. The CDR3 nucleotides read TGTGCCAGCAGGGCAGGGGGTTCCTACAATGAGCAGTTCTTC. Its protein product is CASRAGGSYNEQFF.

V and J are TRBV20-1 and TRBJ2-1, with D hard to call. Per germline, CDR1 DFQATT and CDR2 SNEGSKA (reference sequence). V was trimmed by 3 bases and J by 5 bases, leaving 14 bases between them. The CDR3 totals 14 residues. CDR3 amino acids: CSASNPDGHNEQFF. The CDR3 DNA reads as TGCAGTGCTAGTAACCCGGACGGACACAATGAGCAGTTCTTC.

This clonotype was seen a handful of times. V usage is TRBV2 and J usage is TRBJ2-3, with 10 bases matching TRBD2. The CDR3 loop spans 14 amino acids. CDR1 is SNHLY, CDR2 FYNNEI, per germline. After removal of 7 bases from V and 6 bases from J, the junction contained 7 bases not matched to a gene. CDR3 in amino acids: CASNPGLAMDTQYF. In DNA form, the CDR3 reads TGTGCCAGCAACCCGGGACTAGCGATGGATACGCAGTATTTT. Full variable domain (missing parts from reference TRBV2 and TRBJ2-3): EPEVTQTPSHQVTQMGQEVILRCVPISNHLYFYWYRQILGQKVEFLVSFYNNEISEKSEIFDDQFSVERPDGSNFTLKIRSTKLEDSAMYFCASNPGLAMDTQYFGPGTRLTVL.

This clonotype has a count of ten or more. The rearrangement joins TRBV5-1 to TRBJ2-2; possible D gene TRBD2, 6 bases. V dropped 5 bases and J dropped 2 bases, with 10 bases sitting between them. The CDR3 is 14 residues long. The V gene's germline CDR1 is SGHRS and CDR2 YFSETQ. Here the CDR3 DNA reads TGCGCCAGCAGTCCTAGCGCCAACACCGGGGAGCTGTTTTTT. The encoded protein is CASSPSANTGELFF.

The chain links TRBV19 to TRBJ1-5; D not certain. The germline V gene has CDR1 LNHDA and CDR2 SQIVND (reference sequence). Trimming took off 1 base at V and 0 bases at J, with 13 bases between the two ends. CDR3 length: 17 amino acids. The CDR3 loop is CASSIVVGYPSNQPQHF. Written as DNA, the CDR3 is TGTGCCAGTAGTATAGTAGTAGGGTACCCTAGCAATCAGCCCCAGCATTTT.

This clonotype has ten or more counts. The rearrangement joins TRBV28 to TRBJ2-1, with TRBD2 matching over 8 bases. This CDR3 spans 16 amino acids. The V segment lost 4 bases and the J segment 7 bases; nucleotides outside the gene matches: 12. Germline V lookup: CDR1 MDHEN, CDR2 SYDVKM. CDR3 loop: CASSWAGLAGRNEQFF. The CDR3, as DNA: TGTGCCAGCAGTTGGGCGGGATTAGCGGGAAGAAATGAGCAGTTCTTC.

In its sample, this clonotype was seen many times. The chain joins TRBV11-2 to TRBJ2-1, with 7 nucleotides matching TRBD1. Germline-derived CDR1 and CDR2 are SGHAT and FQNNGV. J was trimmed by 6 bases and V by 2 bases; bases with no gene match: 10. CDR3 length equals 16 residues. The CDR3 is CASSLYRGGIGNEQFF. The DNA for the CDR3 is TGTGCCAGCAGCTTATACAGGGGTGGTATAGGCAATGAGCAGTTCTTC.

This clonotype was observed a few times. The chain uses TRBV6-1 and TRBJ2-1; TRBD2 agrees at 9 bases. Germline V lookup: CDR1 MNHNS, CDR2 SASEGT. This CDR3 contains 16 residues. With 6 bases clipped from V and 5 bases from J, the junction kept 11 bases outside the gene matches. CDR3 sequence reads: CASSEQGTSTHNEQFF. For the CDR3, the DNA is TGTGCCAGCAGCGAACAAGGGACTAGCACCCACAATGAGCAGTTCTTC.

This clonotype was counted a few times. The chain's CDR3 is CASSFRDGVMNEQFF. CDR3 coding DNA: TGCGCCAGCAGTTTCCGGGACGGAGTGATGAATGAGCAGTTCTTC. This chain uses TRBV5-1 with TRBJ2-1; D is perhaps TRBD1 or TRBD2 (5 bases each). The CDR3 sequence is 15 residues long. Trimming left V 5 bases short and J 7 bases short, with 19 bases between. Germline V lookup: CDR1 SGHRS, CDR2 YFSETQ.

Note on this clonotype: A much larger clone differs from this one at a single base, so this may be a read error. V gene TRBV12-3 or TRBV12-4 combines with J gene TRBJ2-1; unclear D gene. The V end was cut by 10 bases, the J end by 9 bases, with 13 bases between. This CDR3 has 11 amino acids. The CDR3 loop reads CANSRGGEQFF. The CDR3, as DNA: TGTGCCAACAGCAGAGGTGGTGAGCAGTTCTTC.

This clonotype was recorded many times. CDR3 bases: TGCGCCAGCAGCTTGGAGACCCAGCGGGAGTGGCCCTACGAGCAGTACTTC. Its translation is CASSLETQREWPYEQYF. This sequence joins TRBV5-1 and TRBJ2-7; 8 nucleotides align to TRBD2. The V gene end was trimmed by 0 bases and the J gene end by 2 bases; junction bases not matched to a gene: 10. The CDR3 is 17 residues long. Germline V gives CDR1 SGHRS, CDR2 YFSETQ.

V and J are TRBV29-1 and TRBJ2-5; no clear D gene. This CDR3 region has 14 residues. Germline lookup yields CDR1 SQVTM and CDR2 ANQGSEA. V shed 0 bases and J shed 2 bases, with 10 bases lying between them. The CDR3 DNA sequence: TGCAGCGTTGAAGATCGTGAACTGCAAGAGACCCAGTACTTC. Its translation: CSVEDRELQETQYF. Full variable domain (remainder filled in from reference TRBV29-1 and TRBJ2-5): SAVISQKPSRDICQRGTSLTIQCQVDSQVTMMFWYRQQPGQSLTLIATANQGSEATYESGFVIDKFPISRPNLTFSTLTVSNMSPEDSSIYLCSVEDRELQETQYFGPGTRLLVL.

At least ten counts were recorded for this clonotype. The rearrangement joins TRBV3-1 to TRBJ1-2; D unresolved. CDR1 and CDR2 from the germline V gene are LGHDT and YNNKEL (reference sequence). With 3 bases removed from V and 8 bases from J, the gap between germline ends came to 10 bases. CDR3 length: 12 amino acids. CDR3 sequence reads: CASSQGGNGYTF. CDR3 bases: TGTGCCAGCAGCCAGGGAGGCAACGGCTACACCTTC.

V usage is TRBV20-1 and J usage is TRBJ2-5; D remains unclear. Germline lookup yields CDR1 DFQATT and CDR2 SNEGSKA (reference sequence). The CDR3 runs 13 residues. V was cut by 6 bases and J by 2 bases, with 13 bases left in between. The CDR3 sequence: CSAITLKQETQYF. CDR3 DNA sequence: TGCAGTGCAATCACCCTAAAACAAGAGACCCAGTACTTC.

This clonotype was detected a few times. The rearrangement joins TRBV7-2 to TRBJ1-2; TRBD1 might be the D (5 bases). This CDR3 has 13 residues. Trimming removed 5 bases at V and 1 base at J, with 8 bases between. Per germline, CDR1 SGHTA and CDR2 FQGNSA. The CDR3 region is CASSGTFNYGYTF. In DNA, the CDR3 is TGTGCCAGCAGCGGGACTTTTAACTATGGCTACACCTTC.

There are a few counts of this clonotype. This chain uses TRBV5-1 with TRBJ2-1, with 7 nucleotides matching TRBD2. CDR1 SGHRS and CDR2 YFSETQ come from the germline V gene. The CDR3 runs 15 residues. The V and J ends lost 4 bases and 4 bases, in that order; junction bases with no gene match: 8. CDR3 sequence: CASSQTSPTYNEQFF. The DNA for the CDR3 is TGCGCCAGCAGCCAGACTAGCCCGACTTACAATGAGCAGTTCTTC.

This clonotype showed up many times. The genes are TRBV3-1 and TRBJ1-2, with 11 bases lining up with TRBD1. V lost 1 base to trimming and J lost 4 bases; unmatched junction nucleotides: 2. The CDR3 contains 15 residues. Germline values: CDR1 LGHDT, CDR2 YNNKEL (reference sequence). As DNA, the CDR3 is TGTGCCAGCAGCCAAGGGGGGACAGGGGGCTATGGCTACACCTTC. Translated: CASSQGGTGGYGYTF.

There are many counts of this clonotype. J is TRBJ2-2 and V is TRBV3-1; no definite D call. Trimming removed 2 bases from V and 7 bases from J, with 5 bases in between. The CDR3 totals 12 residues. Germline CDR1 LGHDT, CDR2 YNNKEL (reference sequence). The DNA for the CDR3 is TGTGCCAGCAGCCAACTACTCGGGGAGCTGTTTTTT. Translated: CASSQLLGELFF.

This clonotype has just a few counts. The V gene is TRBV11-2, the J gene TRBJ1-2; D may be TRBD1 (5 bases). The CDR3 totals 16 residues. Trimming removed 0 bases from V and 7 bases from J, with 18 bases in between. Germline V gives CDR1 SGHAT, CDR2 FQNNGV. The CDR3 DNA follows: TGTGCCAGCAGCTTAGAGAAGTTCAGGGTGGGAGGTGGCTACACCTTC. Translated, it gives CASSLEKFRVGGGYTF.

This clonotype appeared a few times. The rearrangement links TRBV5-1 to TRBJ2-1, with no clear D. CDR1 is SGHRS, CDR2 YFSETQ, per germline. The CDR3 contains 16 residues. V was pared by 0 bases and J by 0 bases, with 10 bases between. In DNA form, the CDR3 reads TGCGCCAGCAGCTTGGAACCGATCAGCTCCTACAATGAGCAGTTCTTC. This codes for CASSLEPISSYNEQFF.